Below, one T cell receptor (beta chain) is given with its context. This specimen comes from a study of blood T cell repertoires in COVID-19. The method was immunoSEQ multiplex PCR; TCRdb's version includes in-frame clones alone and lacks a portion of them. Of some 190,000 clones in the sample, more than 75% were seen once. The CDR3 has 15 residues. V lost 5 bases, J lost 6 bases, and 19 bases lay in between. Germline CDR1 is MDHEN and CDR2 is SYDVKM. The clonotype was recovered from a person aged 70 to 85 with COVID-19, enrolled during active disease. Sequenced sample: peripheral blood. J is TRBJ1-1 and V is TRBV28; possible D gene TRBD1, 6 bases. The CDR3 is CASSPPTGSGAEAFF. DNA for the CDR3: TGTGCCAGCAGTCCCCCCACAGGGAGCGGGGCTGAAGCTTTCTTT.